A single sample gave rise to the 30 T cell receptor beta chains below, sequenced in a study of shared clonotypes between healthy human individuals. Produced via immunoSEQ multiplex PCR; TCRdb's table is partial and in-frame only. The data hold roughly 700,000 clones, with around 91% observed a single time. Source material: memory CD8+ T cells from PBMCs. Subset denoted: CD45RO+ cells pooled with CCR7-negative TemRA cells. The receptor source for this set is a man between 18 and 35 years old in good health. Some clones in this sample may be carry-over from other donors' samples.

The V and J genes are TRBV29-1 and TRBJ1-2; no firm D call. Trimming cost V 6 bases and J 2 bases, with 13 bases left between them. There are 13 residues in the CDR3. Per germline, CDR1 SQVTM and CDR2 ANQGSEA. The CDR3 DNA follows: TGCAGCGTGGGATCCCAACCGAACTATGGCTACACCTTC. Translation: CSVGSQPNYGYTF.

There are a few counts of this clone. The rearrangement links TRBV4-1 to TRBJ2-3, with 12 positions matching TRBD2. The CDR3 consists of 17 residues. Trimming took 4 bases from V and 2 from J; bases not matched to a gene: 7. In germline, CDR1 is MGHRA, CDR2 YSYEKL. Written as DNA, the CDR3 is TGCGCCAGCAGCCTGGCCGCTAGCGGGAGGGCCACAGATACGCAGTATTTT. Translating it yields CASSLAASGRATDTQYF.

The chain carries TRBV28 and TRBJ2-2; D might be TRBD1 or TRBD2, each matching 5 bases. CDR1 is MDHEN, CDR2 SYDVKM, per germline. V lost 4 bases and J lost 2, with 11 bases in between. The CDR3 consists of 15 residues. In DNA, the CDR3 is TGTGCCAGCAGTTGGGCCCGGGACAACACCGGGGAGCTGTTTTTT. This sequence encodes CASSWARDNTGELFF.

Note on this clone: A much larger clone differs by one base, so this may be a read error. The chain combines TRBV5-1 with TRBJ1-1, with D possibly TRBD1 on 6 matching bases. The CDR3 extends over 13 amino acids. Germline CDR1 is SGHRS and CDR2 is YFSETQ. The V end was cut by 0 bases, the J end by 3 bases, with 6 bases between. CDR3: CASSLDRDTEAFF. Written as DNA, the CDR3 is TGCGCCAGCAGCTTGGACAGGGACACTGAAGCTTTCTTT.

The chain couples TRBV28 to TRBJ1-5, with D hard to call. This CDR3 spans 13 amino acids. V lost 7 bases and J 7 bases, leaving 14 bases between the germline ends. From germline, CDR1 is MDHEN and CDR2 SYDVKM. CDR3 region: CASIGPIRQPQHF. The CDR3 nucleotides read TGTGCCAGCATAGGACCCATCAGGCAGCCCCAGCATTTT.

The chain has TRBV4-1 and TRBJ2-1; 13 bases align to TRBD2. V shed 1 base, J shed 10 bases, and the junction held 10 bases outside the gene matches. This CDR3 has 17 amino acids. CDR1 is MGHRA, CDR2 YSYEKL, per germline. In DNA form, the CDR3 reads TGCGCCAGCAGCCAAGTCGGACTAGCGGGAGCCAGACGGGAGCAGTTCTTC. Residues: CASSQVGLAGARREQFF.

The V call is TRBV7-3, the J call TRBJ2-5, with 10 positions matching TRBD1. There are 15 residues in the CDR3. CDR1 and CDR2 from the germline V gene are SGHTA and FQGTGA. V trimming: 4 bases; J trimming: 4 bases; junction bases outside the gene matches: 6. CDR3 sequence reads: CASSSSTGGPETQYF. Here the CDR3 DNA reads TGTGCCAGCAGCTCCTCGACAGGGGGCCCAGAGACCCAGTACTTC.

The V and J genes are TRBV10-3 and TRBJ1-5; D remains ambiguous. Trimming left V 5 bases short and J 3 bases short, with 17 bases between. The CDR3 has 16 residues. Germline V gives CDR1 ENHRY, CDR2 SYGVKD. CDR3 sequence (DNA): TGTGCCATCAGTAACCCCCCCAGGAATGACAATCAGCCCCAGCATTTT. It yields the protein CAISNPPRNDNQPQHF.

This clone occurred once. The V call is TRBV9, the J call TRBJ2-2; the match to TRBD2 covers 7 bases. There are 14 residues in the CDR3. Unmatched junction bases numbered 5, after V lost 4 bases and J lost 5 bases. Germline lookup yields CDR1 SGDLS and CDR2 YYNGEE. CDR3 nucleotide sequence: TGTGCCAGCAGCAATTGGCGGGAGACCGGGGAGCTGTTTTTT. Translation: CASSNWRETGELFF.

V gene TRBV10-3 combines with J gene TRBJ2-1; 8 bases are shared with TRBD2. CDR1 and CDR2 (germline): ENHRY, SYGVKD. J gave up 2 bases and V 0 bases, and 3 bases lay outside the gene matches. The CDR3 covers 16 residues. CDR3 coding DNA: TGTGCCATCAGTGAGTCAAGTAGCGGGACCTACAATGAGCAGTTCTTC. Its translation is CAISESSSGTYNEQFF.

The CDR3 sequence: CASSLPSWDRGLSGANVLTF. CDR3 bases: TGTGCCAGCAGTTTACCTTCCTGGGACAGGGGACTCTCTGGGGCCAACGTCCTGACTTTC. The chain is built from TRBV28 and TRBJ2-6, with 10 nucleotides matching TRBD1. The CDR3 contains 20 residues. The V gene end was trimmed by 2 bases and the J gene end by 0 bases; junction bases not matched to a gene: 10. Germline CDR1 is MDHEN and CDR2 is SYDVKM.

This chain uses TRBV29-1 with TRBJ1-1; no definite D call. The CDR3 runs 14 residues. CDR1 and CDR2 from the germline V gene are SQVTM and ANQGSEA. Trimming removed 4 bases from V and 0 bases from J, with 12 bases in between. CDR3 region: CSVGPGPMNTEAFF. The CDR3 DNA follows: TGCAGCGTTGGGCCCGGACCGATGAACACTGAAGCTTTCTTT.

This clone was counted a single time. The chain combines TRBV27 with TRBJ2-7, with 10 nucleotides matching TRBD1. The CDR3 totals 18 residues. The germline V gene has CDR1 MNHEY and CDR2 SMNVEV (reference sequence). Germline trimming cut 2 bases from V and 3 bases from J; bases unmatched to any gene: 13. Here the CDR3 DNA reads TGTGCCAGCAGTTTACTCTCGGACAGGGGGTTTGCTGGCTACGAGCAGTACTTC. Translating gives CASSLLSDRGFAGYEQYF.

The chain recombines TRBV25-1 with TRBJ1-1, with a weak D call TRBD1 (6 bases). The CDR3 contains 13 residues. Germline CDR1 reads MGHDK; CDR2 reads SYGVNS. V lost 9 bases and J 3 bases, leaving 14 bases between the germline ends. Here the CDR3 reads CASRGGLHTEAFF. As DNA, the CDR3 is TGTGCCAGTAGGGGGGGGTTACACACTGAAGCTTTCTTT.

The rearrangement joins TRBV13 to TRBJ2-5; D is possibly TRBD1 (5 bases). V dropped 1 base and J dropped 0 bases, with 12 bases sitting between them. The CDR3 is 16 residues long. The germline CDR1 and CDR2 sequences are PRHDT and FYEKMQ (reference sequence). CDR3 loop: CASSLVSGRDQETQYF. The DNA for the CDR3 is TGTGCCAGCAGCTTAGTGTCCGGCAGGGACCAAGAGACCCAGTACTTC.

The chain carries TRBV4-1 and TRBJ2-4, with 10 bases matching TRBD1. Germline V CDR1 and CDR2: MGHRA, YSYEKL. This CDR3 region has 16 residues. J gave up 3 bases and V 1 base, and 3 bases lay outside the gene matches. The CDR3 spells CASSQGDRGVKNIQYF. The CDR3 DNA reads as TGCGCCAGCAGCCAAGGGGACAGGGGAGTCAAAAACATTCAGTACTTC.

The rearrangement uses TRBV9 and TRBJ2-4; TRBD1 aligns across 7 bases. J lost 7 bases, V lost 4 bases, and 14 bases had no gene match. Germline V lookup: CDR1 SGDLS, CDR2 YYNGEE. This CDR3 contains 16 residues. CDR3 nucleotide sequence: TGTGCCAGCAGCCAAAGACAGGGATCAGAGCTGAACATTCAGTACTTC. Amino acid sequence: CASSQRQGSELNIQYF. The full variable domain, rest sourced from reference TRBV9 and TRBJ2-4, is DSGVTQTPKHLITATGQRVTLRCSPRSGDLSVYWYQQSLDQGLQFLIQYYNGEERAKGNILERFSAQQFPDLHSELNLSSLELGDSALYFCASSQRQGSELNIQYFGAGTRLSVL.

The chain has TRBV19 and TRBJ1-5; 7 positions agree with TRBD1. V lost 6 bases to trimming and J lost 5 bases; unmatched junction nucleotides: 7. CDR1 and CDR2 (germline): LNHDA, SQIVND (reference sequence). This CDR3 comprises 14 residues. This CDR3 is CASRNRQGDQPQHF. The CDR3 DNA reads TGTGCCAGTAGAAATAGACAGGGCGATCAGCCCCAGCATTTT.

V and J are TRBV30 and TRBJ1-2; the D is unclear. Germline assignment: CDR1 GTSNPN and CDR2 SVGIG (reference sequence). V lost 4 bases, J lost 3 bases, and 9 bases lay in between. The CDR3 sequence is 12 residues long. Here the CDR3 DNA reads TGTGCCTGGAATCGGGTCGACTATGGCTACACCTTC. It specifies CAWNRVDYGYTF.

V gene TRBV7-6 combines with J gene TRBJ2-2; D ambiguous. V was shortened by 5 bases and J by 6 bases, with 4 bases between the two germline ends. Germline lookup yields CDR1 SGHVS and CDR2 FNYEAQ. The CDR3 consists of 11 residues. As DNA, the CDR3 is TGTGCCAGCAGCGACGCCGGGGAGCTGTTTTTT. It codes for CASSDAGELFF. Complete variable domain (other parts from reference TRBV7-6 and TRBJ2-2): GAGVSQSPRYKVTKRGQDVALRCDPISGHVSLYWYRQALGQGPEFLTYFNYEAQQDKSGLPNDRFSAERPEGSISTLTIQRTEQRDSAMYRCASSDAGELFFGEGSRLTVL.

The rearrangement links TRBV7-9 to TRBJ2-7, with 11 bases fitting TRBD1. Germline V lookup: CDR1 SEHNR, CDR2 FQNEAQ (reference sequence). Trimming removed 0 bases from V and 3 bases from J; junction bases left unmatched: 1. The CDR3 runs to 15 residues. CDR3 loop: CASSLAGTGGYEQYF. The CDR3 bases are TGTGCCAGCAGCTTAGCCGGGACAGGGGGCTACGAGCAGTACTTC.

This chain links TRBV11-2 with TRBJ2-7; TRBD2 matches at 11 bases. With V trimmed by 6 bases and J by 2 bases, 6 bases remained unmatched. This CDR3 has 15 residues. The germline V gene has CDR1 SGHAT and CDR2 FQNNGV. CDR3 in amino acids: CASRPRLAGTYEQYF. In nucleotides, the CDR3 is TGTGCCAGCAGACCCAGACTAGCGGGGACCTACGAGCAGTACTTC.

This chain joins TRBV9 and TRBJ2-3, with TRBD1 as a possible D gene (7 bases). CDR1 is SGDLS and CDR2 is YYNGEE in the germline V gene. Trimming pared 6 bases from V and 4 bases from J, leaving 33 bases between. This CDR3 spans 20 amino acids. CDR3 loop: CASTTQGVEGPGYGADTQYF. In DNA form, the CDR3 reads TGTGCCAGCACCACCCAGGGGGTGGAGGGCCCCGGGTATGGTGCAGATACGCAGTATTTT.

This chain connects TRBV4-1 to TRBJ2-7; 11 positions agree with TRBD2. CDR1 is MGHRA and CDR2 is YSYEKL in the germline V gene. The ends lost 0 bases at V and 3 bases at J; junction bases unmatched: 7. This CDR3 has 17 amino acids. CDR3 in amino acids: CASSQDPSGRNFYEQYF. In DNA, the CDR3 is TGCGCCAGCAGCCAAGATCCTAGCGGGAGGAATTTCTACGAGCAGTACTTC.

The V gene is TRBV7-3, the J gene TRBJ2-3, with a tentative D call TRBD2 (6 bases). The V end lost 3 bases, the J end lost 1 base, and 11 bases lay between the germline ends. The CDR3 has 15 amino acids. The germline gives CDR1 SGHTA, CDR2 FQGTGA. This CDR3 reads CASSLTPSGTDTQYF. The DNA for the CDR3 is TGTGCCAGCAGCTTGACTCCTAGCGGCACAGATACGCAGTATTTT.

This clone was seen just once. The chain has TRBV5-8 and TRBJ1-1; D is ambiguous. The CDR3 is made up of 12 amino acids. The germline gives CDR1 SGHTS, CDR2 YDEGEE. V was shortened by 1 base and J by 6 bases, with 7 bases between the two germline ends. The CDR3 coding sequence is TGTGCCAGCAGCTTGATGTACCCTGAAGCTTTCTTT. It codes for CASSLMYPEAFF. Full variable domain (missing parts from reference TRBV5-8 and TRBJ1-1): EAGVTQSPTHLIKTRGQQATLRCSPISGHTSVYWYQQALGLGLQFLLWYDEGEERNRGNFPPRFSGRQFPNYSSELNVNALELEDSALYLCASSLMYPEAFFGQGTRLTVV.

This chain joins TRBV15 and TRBJ2-1; 9 positions agree with TRBD2. The CDR3 has 15 amino acids. In germline, CDR1 is LNHNV, CDR2 YYDKDF (reference sequence). The V gene end was trimmed by 6 bases and the J gene end by 4 bases; junction bases not matched to a gene: 7. CDR3: CATSIGREGYNEQFF. For the CDR3, the DNA is TGTGCCACCAGTATCGGGCGGGAGGGTTACAATGAGCAGTTCTTC. The full variable domain, with the rest looked up from reference TRBV15 and TRBJ2-1, is DAMVIQNPRYQVTQFGKPVTLSCSQTLNHNVMYWYQQKSSQAPKLLFHYYDKDFNNEADTPDNFQSRRPNTSFCFLDIRSPGLGDTAMYLCATSIGREGYNEQFFGPGTRLTVL.

This chain connects TRBV28 to TRBJ1-2, with D possibly matching TRBD1 (6 bases). Germline V gives CDR1 MDHEN, CDR2 SYDVKM. CDR3 length: 14 residues. The germline V and J ends were trimmed by 8 bases and 5 bases, with 18 bases remaining between them. CDR3 sequence reads: CASENGTKIYGYTF. The CDR3 DNA follows: TGTGCCAGCGAAAACGGGACAAAAATTTATGGCTACACCTTC.

This clone is a singleton in its sample. The chain couples TRBV29-1 to TRBJ2-1; TRBD1 matches 9 bases. Per the germline V gene, CDR1 is SQVTM and CDR2 is ANQGSEA. J gave up 9 bases and V 6 bases, and 6 bases lay outside the gene matches. The CDR3 length is 12 residues. The chain's CDR3 is CSVTGGRGEQFF. DNA of the CDR3: TGCAGCGTCACAGGGGGCCGGGGTGAGCAGTTCTTC.

This sequence joins TRBV28 and TRBJ2-3; 11 bases agree with TRBD2. Germline lookup yields CDR1 MDHEN and CDR2 SYDVKM. V shed 3 bases and J 2 bases; nucleotides not matched to a gene: 10. The CDR3 loop spans 18 amino acids. CDR3 bases: TGTGCCAGCAGTTTTTCCACCGGGACTAGCGGCCACACAGATACGCAGTATTTT. Its protein is CASSFSTGTSGHTDTQYF.